This is a list of T cell receptor beta chains from one sample in a study of graft-versus-host responses after intestinal transplantation. Measured with immunoSEQ multiplex PCR; TCRdb has only the in-frame clones, and not every one. The sample gives about 110,000 clones, 85% to 95% of which show up once; more than 0.9% is in the top ten. Antigens for these TCRs are unknown. The sequenced sample was unstimulated CD8+ T cells sorted from spleen or lymph node cells, obtained before transplant. All receptors come from a human donor who was the organ donor for an intestinal transplant. The CDR3 runs from the conserved cysteine through the conserved F or W. A D gene is named only where the DNA matches it firmly. Only part of the rows carry a size: once, few, many, or a class if the clone is expanded.

CDR3 length,J gene,V gene,D gene,clone size,CDR3 protein,CDR3 DNA
16,TRBJ2-7,TRBV9,TRBD2,NA,CASSVDSTSGRNEQYF,TGTGCCAGCAGCGTGGATTCGACTAGCGGGAGGAACGAGCAGTACTTC
13,TRBJ1-1,TRBV13,NA,NA,CASSLRGVTEAFF,TGTGCCAGCAGCTTAAGGGGGGTCACTGAAGCTTTCTTT
19,TRBJ1-1,TRBV4-3,TRBD1,once,CASSQEGLGQGARGTEAFF,TGCGCCAGCAGCCAAGAGGGGCTGGGGCAGGGGGCGAGGGGTACTGAAGCTTTCTTT
13,TRBJ2-5,TRBV4-1,NA,NA,CASSQDIRRTQYF,TGCGCCAGCAGCCAAGATATAAGGCGGACCCAGTACTTC
16,TRBJ2-1,TRBV19,TRBD2,NA,CASSLGSGRALNEQFF,TGTGCCAGTAGTCTCGGGAGCGGGAGGGCCTTAAATGAGCAGTTCTTC
15,TRBJ2-7,TRBV6-6,TRBD2,NA,CASSRLWEGSNEQYF,TGTGCCAGCAGTAGACTTTGGGAGGGGAGTAACGAGCAGTACTTC
15,TRBJ1-4,TRBV4-3,NA,NA,CASSQLTGTNEKLFF,TGCGCCAGCAGCCAGCTTACAGGGACTAATGAAAAACTGTTTTTT
18,TRBJ2-6,TRBV19,TRBD1,NA,CASSIDGTGPSGANVLTF,TGTGCCAGTAGTATAGACGGGACAGGCCCCTCTGGGGCCAACGTCCTGACTTTC
13,TRBJ2-5,TRBV5-1,NA,NA,CASSLAPEETQYF,TGCGCCAGCAGCTTGGCTCCTGAAGAGACCCAGTACTTC
12,TRBJ2-2,TRBV5-1,NA,NA,CASSSFSGELFF,TGCGCCAGCAGCTCATTTTCCGGGGAGCTGTTTTTT